These 29 T cell receptor beta chains originate from one sample sequenced in a study of T cell responses to AZD1222 COVID-19 vaccine. Sequencing used immunoSEQ multiplex PCR; TCRdb keeps in-frame clones, though not all of them. The sample holds approximately 100,000 clones; 70% to 90% are singletons and the top ten take 9.5% to 13%. The starting material was peripheral blood, obtained 28 days after the second AZD1222 dose. All receptors come from an adult who received the AZD1222 COVID-19 vaccine.

This clone was found once. V is TRBV6-5 and J is TRBJ2-7; D remains ambiguous. The CDR3 is 15 residues long. V gave up 7 bases and J gave up 2 bases, with 18 bases separating them. CDR1 MNHEY and CDR2 SVGAGI come from the germline V gene. The CDR3 DNA is TGTGCCAGCACCCCTACCTTTGACCTAACCTACGAGCAGTACTTC. It is translated as CASTPTFDLTYEQYF.

The chain combines TRBV7-9 with TRBJ1-1, with D perhaps TRBD1 (5 bases). The CDR3 loop spans 14 amino acids. The germline gives CDR1 SEHNR, CDR2 FQNEAQ (reference sequence). V was cut by 2 bases and J by 7 bases, with 14 bases left in between. CDR3 region: CASSLRGGSDEAFF. The DNA for the CDR3 is TGTGCCAGCAGCTTACGCGGGGGTTCGGATGAAGCTTTCTTT.

V usage is TRBV9 and J usage is TRBJ1-2; D perhaps matches TRBD1 (6 bases). Looked up from germline, CDR1 is SGDLS and CDR2 is YYNGEE. This CDR3 comprises 14 residues. With 2 bases removed from V and 5 bases from J, the gap between germline ends came to 13 bases. The CDR3 DNA follows: TGTGCCAGCAGCGTGGGGGGCGCAGGGTATGGCTACACCTTC. Translated: CASSVGGAGYGYTF.

The chain combines TRBV5-6 with TRBJ2-7; a possible D gene is TRBD2 (5 bases). CDR3 length: 14 residues. Germline V gene data show CDR1 as SGHDT and CDR2 as YYEEEE. The V end was cut by 3 bases, the J end by 5 bases, with 15 bases between. CDR3 sequence: CASSSVSARDEQYF. The CDR3 bases are TGTGCCAGCAGCTCGGTCTCAGCGAGGGACGAGCAGTACTTC. Combining the CDR3 with reference TRBV5-6 and TRBJ2-7 gives the whole variable domain DAGVTQSPTHLIKTRGQQVTLRCSPKSGHDTVSWYQQALGQGPQFIFQYYEEEERQRGNFPDRFSGHQFPNYSSELNVNALLLGDSALYLCASSSVSARDEQYFGPGTRLTVT.

J is TRBJ2-1 and V is TRBV9; no reliable D call. Germline CDR1 SGDLS, CDR2 YYNGEE. The CDR3 is made up of 15 amino acids. V lost 5 bases and J 0 bases, leaving 12 bases between the germline ends. CDR3: CASSREGASYNEQFF. DNA for the CDR3: TGTGCCAGCAGTCGAGAAGGCGCCTCCTACAATGAGCAGTTCTTC.

V is TRBV19 and J is TRBJ2-2; no clear D. CDR1 LNHDA and CDR2 SQIVND come from the germline V gene (reference sequence). The V end lost 6 bases, the J end lost 5 bases, and 7 bases lay between the germline ends. This CDR3 has 12 residues. The CDR3 region has the DNA TGTGCCAGTAGCATACAGACCGGGGAGCTGTTTTTT. It translates to CASSIQTGELFF.

The chain employs TRBV10-3 and TRBJ2-5; D is undetermined. Germline CDR1 and CDR2: ENHRY and SYGVKD. Trimming stripped 0 bases from V and 7 bases from J, with 9 bases between. CDR3 size: 13 residues. The CDR3: CAISESDLGTQYF. CDR3 in DNA: TGTGCCATCAGTGAGTCAGATTTAGGGACCCAGTACTTC.

This clone was seen once. The chain has TRBV12-3 or TRBV12-4 and TRBJ2-7; 7 positions agree with TRBD2. The J segment lost 9 bases and the V segment lost 3 bases, leaving 2 bases of the junction unmatched. This CDR3 is 11 amino acids long. This CDR3 reads CASSFGGWQYF. The CDR3, as DNA: TGTGCCAGCAGTTTCGGGGGGTGGCAGTACTTC.

This rearrangement joins TRBV2 to TRBJ2-7; 9 bases match TRBD1. This CDR3 is 15 amino acids long. The trim removed 4 bases at V and 0 bases at J, leaving 4 bases unmatched. Germline loops: CDR1 SNHLY, CDR2 FYNNEI. CDR3 DNA: TGTGCCAGCAGTGGAGACAGGGGGTCCTCCTACGAGCAGTACTTC. Its translation: CASSGDRGSSYEQYF.

The genes are TRBV11-2 and TRBJ1-4; D is ambiguous. Germline assignment: CDR1 SGHAT and CDR2 FQNNGV. V lost 3 bases and J 0 bases, leaving 8 bases between the germline ends. The CDR3 length is 15 residues. CDR3: CASSLNWATNEKLFF. CDR3 coding DNA: TGTGCCAGCAGCTTGAACTGGGCAACTAATGAAAAACTGTTTTTT.

This sequence joins TRBV28 and TRBJ1-1; unclear D gene. Germline-derived CDR1 and CDR2 are MDHEN and SYDVKM. The CDR3 has 13 amino acids. V dropped 5 bases and J dropped 4 bases, with 11 bases sitting between them. The CDR3 nucleotides read TGTGCCAGCAGTCCCGTCGTGGGCACTGAAGCTTTCTTT. It is translated as CASSPVVGTEAFF.

The rearrangement links TRBV2 to TRBJ2-7; D is undetermined. With 7 bases removed from V and 12 bases from J, the gap between germline ends came to 19 bases. This CDR3 contains 12 residues. Germline-derived CDR1 and CDR2 are SNHLY and FYNNEI. CDR3 nucleotides: TGTGCCAGCACCCTTCTTTCCCGAAGTCTGTACTTC. It is translated as CASTLLSRSLYF.

The chain has TRBV6-5 and TRBJ1-6, with D perhaps TRBD1 (6 bases). V was pared by 0 bases and J by 9 bases, with 15 bases between. The CDR3 consists of 16 residues. Germline assignment: CDR1 MNHEY and CDR2 SVGAGI. CDR3 in amino acids: CASSYSVRGVTSPLHF. The CDR3 nucleotides read TGTGCCAGCAGTTACTCCGTTAGGGGGGTTACTTCACCCCTCCACTTT.

This chain links TRBV9 with TRBJ1-6; D is unresolved. CDR1 and CDR2 from the germline V gene are SGDLS and YYNGEE. This CDR3 has 14 amino acids. The V gene lost 3 bases and the J gene lost 7 bases, with 11 bases spanning the gap. The CDR3 region is CASSARASNSPLHF. In nucleotides, the CDR3 is TGTGCCAGCAGCGCCCGGGCCTCGAATTCACCCCTCCACTTT.

This clone was detected once. This sequence joins TRBV15 and TRBJ2-5, with a weak D call TRBD2 (6 bases). The CDR3 length is 15 residues. V gave up 3 bases and J gave up 4 bases, with 15 bases separating them. In germline, CDR1 is LNHNV, CDR2 YYDKDF (reference sequence). CDR3 in DNA: TGTGCCACCAGCAGTGGTAAGGAGGGCCTAGAGACCCAGTACTTC. Its translation is CATSSGKEGLETQYF.

V gene TRBV5-5 combines with J gene TRBJ2-1; D is unclear. This CDR3 is built from 15 residues. The ends were cut back, 1 base at V and 2 bases at J, with 10 bases in the middle. Germline CDR1 reads SGHKS; CDR2 reads YYEKEE (reference sequence). CDR3 DNA: TGTGCCAGCAGCTTGAAGGTTGCAACCTACAATGAGCAGTTCTTC. It translates to CASSLKVATYNEQFF.

The rearrangement uses TRBV28 and TRBJ2-4, with D tentatively TRBD1 (6 bases). The CDR3 sequence is 14 residues long. Germline assignment: CDR1 MDHEN and CDR2 SYDVKM. V was trimmed by 6 bases and J by 4 bases, leaving 13 bases between them. This chain's CDR3 is CASSSGQTKNIQYF. The CDR3, as DNA: TGTGCCAGCAGCAGCGGACAGACTAAAAACATTCAGTACTTC.

The gene calls are TRBV7-2 and TRBJ2-3, with no clear D. The CDR3 has 14 residues. Trimming pared 1 base from V and 7 bases from J, leaving 12 bases between. CDR1 and CDR2 from the germline V gene are SGHTA and FQGNSA. CDR3 nucleotides: TGTGCCAGCAGCTTAGGACGCCAAGCTTATACGCAGTATTTT. It is translated as CASSLGRQAYTQYF.

V and J are TRBV11-3 and TRBJ1-2, with D hard to call. CDR1 SGHNT and CDR2 YENEEA come from the germline V gene. Trimming removed 4 bases from V and 4 bases from J, with 16 bases in between. This CDR3 is built from 15 residues. This chain's CDR3 is CASSSRARLLYGYTF. CDR3 DNA: TGTGCCAGCAGCTCGCGTGCCAGATTACTCTATGGCTACACCTTC.

The rearrangement links TRBV14 to TRBJ2-7; TRBD1 agrees at 8 bases. The germline V gene encodes CDR1 SGHDN and CDR2 FVKESK. V lost 4 bases, J lost 0 bases, and 11 bases stayed unmatched. The CDR3 runs to 17 residues. The CDR3 DNA is TGTGCCAGCAGCCCCCCCCTAGGGACAGGTAGCTCCTACGAGCAGTACTTC. This codes for CASSPPLGTGSSYEQYF.

This clone was seen a few times. The chain uses TRBV18 and TRBJ1-2; D perhaps matches TRBD1 (6 bases). The CDR3 is 17 amino acids. CDR1 KGHSH and CDR2 LQKENI come from the germline V gene. Trimming took 0 bases from V and 6 from J, leaving 20 bases between them. CDR3 sequence: CASSPPPGGAGMDGYTF. CDR3 DNA: TGTGCCAGCTCACCACCGCCGGGGGGCGCGGGCATGGATGGCTACACCTTC.

The V gene is TRBV10-3, the J gene TRBJ1-3; D is ambiguous. With 0 bases removed from V and 4 bases from J, the gap between germline ends came to 7 bases. CDR1 is ENHRY, CDR2 SYGVKD, per germline. This CDR3 contains 14 residues. The CDR3 loop is CAISESGSGNTIYF. DNA for the CDR3: TGTGCCATCAGTGAGTCCGGGTCCGGAAACACCATATATTTT.

The chain couples TRBV6-5 to TRBJ2-1; 9 positions agree with TRBD2. V lost 8 bases and J lost 6; bases outside the gene matches: 5. The CDR3 loop spans 13 amino acids. Germline CDR1 reads MNHEY; CDR2 reads SVGAGI. The chain's CDR3 is CASRSGGTNEQFF. In nucleotides, the CDR3 is TGTGCCAGCCGGAGCGGGGGGACCAATGAGCAGTTCTTC.

The CDR3 coding sequence is TGCGCCAGCAGCTTGGGGGCGGGAGGCGACCAAGAGACCCAGTACTTC. It yields the protein CASSLGAGGDQETQYF. The genes are TRBV5-1 and TRBJ2-5; 8 positions agree with TRBD2. Losses at the gene ends were 0 bases for V and 0 bases for J; bases not matched to a gene: 4. CDR1 SGHRS and CDR2 YFSETQ come from the germline V gene. This CDR3 has 16 residues.

This clone occurred a few times. The chain has TRBV7-9 and TRBJ1-2; 11 nucleotides agree with TRBD1. The length of the CDR3 is 16 residues. V shed 0 bases, J shed 2 bases, and the junction held 2 bases outside the gene matches. CDR1 and CDR2 (germline): SEHNR, FQNEAQ (reference sequence). CDR3 coding DNA: TGTGCCAGCAGCTTAGCGGGACAGGGGGAAAACTATGGCTACACCTTC. This translates into CASSLAGQGENYGYTF. Using reference TRBV7-9 and TRBJ1-2 for the parts outside the CDR3, the full variable domain is DTGVSQNPRHKITKRGQNVTFRCDPISEHNRLYWYRQTLGQGPEFLTYFQNEAQLEKSRLLSDRFSAERPKGSFSTLEIQRTEQGDSAMYLCASSLAGQGENYGYTFGSGTRLTVV.

V gene TRBV18 combines with J gene TRBJ2-1; tentative D call: TRBD1 (5 bases). In germline, CDR1 is KGHSH, CDR2 LQKENI. Trimming took 2 bases from V and 11 from J, leaving 19 bases between them. The CDR3 is 15 amino acids. CDR3 in DNA: TGTGCCAGCTCACCAGGGGCAGCTACCATCCAGAAGCAGTTCTTC. Translation gives CASSPGAATIQKQFF.

V usage is TRBV7-3 and J usage is TRBJ2-1, with 9 bases aligning to TRBD1. The CDR3 contains 17 residues. The V segment lost 5 bases and the J segment 5 bases; nucleotides outside the gene matches: 13. CDR1 and CDR2 (germline): SGHTA, FQGTGA. The CDR3 loop is CASSPLPGTGLNNEQFF. Written as DNA, the CDR3 is TGTGCCAGCAGCCCATTACCTGGGACAGGGCTGAACAATGAGCAGTTCTTC.

The rearrangement links TRBV27 to TRBJ2-7, with D uncertain. V lost 3 bases and J 7 bases, leaving 16 bases between the germline ends. The CDR3 extends over 14 amino acids. Germline CDR1 reads MNHEY; CDR2 reads SMNVEV (reference sequence). DNA for the CDR3: TGTGCCAGCAGTTTGGTGGGCCCGTATCGAGAGCAGTACTTC. It codes for CASSLVGPYREQYF.

This clone was seen a handful of times. The V gene is TRBV2, the J gene TRBJ1-1; D not certain. Germline values: CDR1 SNHLY, CDR2 FYNNEI. The CDR3 sequence is 15 residues long. The V gene lost 2 bases and the J gene lost 4 bases, with 14 bases spanning the gap. The CDR3 region is CASSELKVLRTEAFF. CDR3 DNA sequence: TGTGCCAGCAGTGAATTGAAGGTCCTGCGCACTGAAGCTTTCTTT. Full variable domain (outside the CDR3, taken from reference TRBV2 and TRBJ1-1): EPEVTQTPSHQVTQMGQEVILRCVPISNHLYFYWYRQILGQKVEFLVSFYNNEISEKSEIFDDQFSVERPDGSNFTLKIRSTKLEDSAMYFCASSELKVLRTEAFFGQGTRLTVV.